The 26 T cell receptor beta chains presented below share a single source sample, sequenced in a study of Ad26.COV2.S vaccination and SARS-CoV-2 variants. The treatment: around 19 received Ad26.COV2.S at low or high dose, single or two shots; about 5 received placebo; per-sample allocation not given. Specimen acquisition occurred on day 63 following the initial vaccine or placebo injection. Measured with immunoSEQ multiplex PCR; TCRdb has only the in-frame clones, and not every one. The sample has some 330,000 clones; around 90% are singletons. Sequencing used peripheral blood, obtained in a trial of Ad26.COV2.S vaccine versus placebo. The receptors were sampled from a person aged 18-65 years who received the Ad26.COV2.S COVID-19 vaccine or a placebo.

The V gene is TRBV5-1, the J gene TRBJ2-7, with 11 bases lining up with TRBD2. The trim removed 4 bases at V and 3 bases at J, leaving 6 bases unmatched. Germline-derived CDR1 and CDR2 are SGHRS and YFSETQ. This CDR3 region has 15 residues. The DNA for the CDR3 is TGCGCCAGCAGCCGTACTAGCGGGGGATACTACGAGCAGTACTTC. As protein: CASSRTSGGYYEQYF.

The CDR3 DNA reads TGTGCCAGCAGCTTGGGGGTGTGGAGTGAAAAACTGTTTTTT. This translates into CASSLGVWSEKLFF. This sequence joins TRBV7-6 and TRBJ1-4, with D possibly TRBD1 on 5 matching bases. V lost 3 bases, J lost 7 bases, and 12 bases lay in between. Looked up from germline, CDR1 is SGHVS and CDR2 is FNYEAQ. The CDR3 runs to 14 residues.

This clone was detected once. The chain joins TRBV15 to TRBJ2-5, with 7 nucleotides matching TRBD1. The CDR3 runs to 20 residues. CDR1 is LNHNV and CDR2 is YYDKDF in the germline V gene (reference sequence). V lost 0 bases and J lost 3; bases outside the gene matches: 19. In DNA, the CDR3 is TGTGCCACCAGCAGAGAATCAACCTATACAGGGGTTGTGGGCGAAGAGACCCAGTACTTC. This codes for CATSRESTYTGVVGEETQYF.

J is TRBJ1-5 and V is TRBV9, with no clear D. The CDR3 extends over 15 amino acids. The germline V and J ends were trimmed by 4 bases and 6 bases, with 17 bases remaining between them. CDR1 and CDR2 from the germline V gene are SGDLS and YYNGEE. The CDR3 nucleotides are TGTGCCAGCAGCCCCGGCGGATATCCTGGTCAGCCCCAGCATTTT. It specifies CASSPGGYPGQPQHF.

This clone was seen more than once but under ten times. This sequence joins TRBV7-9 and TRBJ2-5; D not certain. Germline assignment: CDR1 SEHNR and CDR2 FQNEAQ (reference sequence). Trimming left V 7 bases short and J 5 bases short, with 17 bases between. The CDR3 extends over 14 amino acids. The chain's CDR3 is CASNLAQAGETQYF. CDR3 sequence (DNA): TGTGCCAGCAACCTGGCGCAGGCCGGGGAGACCCAGTACTTC. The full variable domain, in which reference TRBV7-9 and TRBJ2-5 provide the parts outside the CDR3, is DTGVSQNPRHKITKRGQNVTFRCDPISEHNRLYWYRQTLGQGPEFLTYFQNEAQLEKSRLLSDRFSAERPKGSFSTLEIQRTEQGDSAMYLCASNLAQAGETQYFGPGTRLLVL.

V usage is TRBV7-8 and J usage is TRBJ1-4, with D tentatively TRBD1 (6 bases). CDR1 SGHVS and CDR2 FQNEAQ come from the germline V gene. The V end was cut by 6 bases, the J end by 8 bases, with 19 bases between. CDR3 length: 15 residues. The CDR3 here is CASSPRGGTREKLFF. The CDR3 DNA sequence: TGTGCCAGCAGTCCTCGCGGGGGCACTAGAGAAAAACTGTTTTTT. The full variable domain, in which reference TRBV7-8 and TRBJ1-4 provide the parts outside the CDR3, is GAGVSQSPRYKVAKRGQDVALRCDPISGHVSLFWYQQALGQGPEFLTYFQNEAQLDKSGLPSDRFFAERPEGSVSTLKIQRTQQEDSAVYLCASSPRGGTREKLFFGSGTQLSVL.

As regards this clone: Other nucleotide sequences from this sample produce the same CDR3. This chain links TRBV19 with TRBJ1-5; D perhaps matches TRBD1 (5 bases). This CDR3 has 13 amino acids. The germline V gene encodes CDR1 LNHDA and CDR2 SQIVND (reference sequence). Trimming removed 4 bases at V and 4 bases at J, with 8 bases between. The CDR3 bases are TGTGCCAGTAGTACCGGGGGGAATCAGCCCCAGCATTTT. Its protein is CASSTGGNQPQHF.

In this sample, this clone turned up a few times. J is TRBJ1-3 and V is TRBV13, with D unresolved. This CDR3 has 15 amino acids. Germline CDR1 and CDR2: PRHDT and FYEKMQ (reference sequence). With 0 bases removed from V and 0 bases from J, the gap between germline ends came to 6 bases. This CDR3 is CASSLGVYSGNTIYF. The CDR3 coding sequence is TGTGCCAGCAGCTTAGGGGTTTACTCTGGAAACACCATATATTTT.

CDR3 amino acids: CASSLGQHEATFF. DNA of the CDR3: TGTGCCAGCAGCTTGGGACAACACGAGGCCACTTTCTTT. The genes are TRBV11-2 and TRBJ1-1; possible D gene TRBD1, 6 bases. The CDR3 is 13 residues long. The V gene lost 3 bases and the J gene lost 12 bases, with 17 bases spanning the gap. The germline V gene has CDR1 SGHAT and CDR2 FQNNGV.

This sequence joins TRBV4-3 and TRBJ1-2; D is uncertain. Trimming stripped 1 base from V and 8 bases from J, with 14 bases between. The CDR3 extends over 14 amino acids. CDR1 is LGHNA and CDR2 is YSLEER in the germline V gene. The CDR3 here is CASSQAVGGLGYTF. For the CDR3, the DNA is TGCGCCAGCAGCCAAGCGGTGGGCGGTTTAGGCTACACCTTC.

Here the CDR3 DNA reads TGCGCCAGCAGCCAAGAGGAGGGCGGGGAAGCTTTCTTT. It yields the protein CASSQEEGGEAFF. The rearrangement uses TRBV4-3 and TRBJ1-1, with D uncertain. The V end lost 0 bases, the J end lost 8 bases, and 10 bases lay between the germline ends. Germline-derived CDR1 and CDR2 are LGHNA and YSLEER. The CDR3 loop spans 13 amino acids.

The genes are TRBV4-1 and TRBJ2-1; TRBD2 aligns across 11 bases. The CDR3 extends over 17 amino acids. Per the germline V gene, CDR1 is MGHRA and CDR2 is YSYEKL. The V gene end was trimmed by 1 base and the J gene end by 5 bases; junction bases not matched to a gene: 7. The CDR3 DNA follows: TGCGCCAGCAGCCAAGGTCAGACTAGCGGGATCCACAATGAGCAGTTCTTC. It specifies CASSQGQTSGIHNEQFF.

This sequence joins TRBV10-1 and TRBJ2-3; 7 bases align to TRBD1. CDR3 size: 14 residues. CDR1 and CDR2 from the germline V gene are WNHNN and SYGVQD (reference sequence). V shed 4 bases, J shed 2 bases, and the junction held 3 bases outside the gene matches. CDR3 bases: TGCGCCAGCAGTGGACAGGGTATCACAGATACGCAGTATTTT. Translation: CASSGQGITDTQYF.

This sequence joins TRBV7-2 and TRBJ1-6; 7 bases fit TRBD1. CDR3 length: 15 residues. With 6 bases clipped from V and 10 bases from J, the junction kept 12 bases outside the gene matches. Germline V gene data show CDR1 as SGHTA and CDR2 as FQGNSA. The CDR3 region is CASRQNRGFGSPLHF. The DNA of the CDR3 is TGTGCCAGCAGGCAAAACAGGGGCTTCGGGTCACCCCTCCACTTT.

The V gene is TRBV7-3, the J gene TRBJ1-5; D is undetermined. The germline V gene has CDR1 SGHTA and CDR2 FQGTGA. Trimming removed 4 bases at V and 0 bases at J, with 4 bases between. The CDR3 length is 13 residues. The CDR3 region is CASSSYSNQPQHF. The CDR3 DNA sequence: TGTGCCAGCAGCTCTTATAGCAATCAGCCCCAGCATTTT.

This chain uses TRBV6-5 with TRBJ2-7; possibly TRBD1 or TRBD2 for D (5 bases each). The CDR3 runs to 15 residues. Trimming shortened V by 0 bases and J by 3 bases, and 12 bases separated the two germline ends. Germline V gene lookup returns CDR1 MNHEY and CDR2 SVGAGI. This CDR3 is CASSYSTGAYYEQYV. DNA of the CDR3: TGTGCCAGCAGTTACTCTACCGGGGCCTACTACGAGCAGTACGTC.

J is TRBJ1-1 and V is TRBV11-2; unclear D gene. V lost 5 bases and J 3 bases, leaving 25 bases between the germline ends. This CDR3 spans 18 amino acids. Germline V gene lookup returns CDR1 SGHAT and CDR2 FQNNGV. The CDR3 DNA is TGTGCCAGCAGCCCCCCCCTGGGCACCAGCACGTCGGACACTGAAGCTTTCTTT. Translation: CASSPPLGTSTSDTEAFF.

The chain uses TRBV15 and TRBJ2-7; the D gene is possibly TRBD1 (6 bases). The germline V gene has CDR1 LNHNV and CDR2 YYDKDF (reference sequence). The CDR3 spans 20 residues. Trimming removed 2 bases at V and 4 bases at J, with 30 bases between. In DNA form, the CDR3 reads TGTGCCACCAGCAGATCGAGGAAGAACAGGGAATATGTGCCCCTTTACGAGCAGTACGTC. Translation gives CATSRSRKNREYVPLYEQYV.

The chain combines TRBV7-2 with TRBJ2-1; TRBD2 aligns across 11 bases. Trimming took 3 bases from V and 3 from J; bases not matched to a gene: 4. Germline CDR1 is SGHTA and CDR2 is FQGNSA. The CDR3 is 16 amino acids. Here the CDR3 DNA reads TGTGCCAGCAGCTTTACTAGCGGGAGCCTCTACAATGAGCAGTTCTTC. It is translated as CASSFTSGSLYNEQFF.

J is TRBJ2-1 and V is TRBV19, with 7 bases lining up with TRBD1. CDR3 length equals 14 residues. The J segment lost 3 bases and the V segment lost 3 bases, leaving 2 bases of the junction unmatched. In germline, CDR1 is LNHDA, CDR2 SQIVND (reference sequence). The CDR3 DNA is TGTGCCAGTAGTATGACAGGGTTCTACAATGAGCAGTTCTTC. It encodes CASSMTGFYNEQFF.

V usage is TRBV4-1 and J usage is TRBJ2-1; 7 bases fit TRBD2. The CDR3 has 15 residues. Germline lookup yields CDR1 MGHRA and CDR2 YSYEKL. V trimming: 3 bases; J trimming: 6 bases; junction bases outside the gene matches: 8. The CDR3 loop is CASSHRLALLNEQFF. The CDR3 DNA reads TGCGCCAGCAGCCACCGACTAGCCTTACTCAATGAGCAGTTCTTC.

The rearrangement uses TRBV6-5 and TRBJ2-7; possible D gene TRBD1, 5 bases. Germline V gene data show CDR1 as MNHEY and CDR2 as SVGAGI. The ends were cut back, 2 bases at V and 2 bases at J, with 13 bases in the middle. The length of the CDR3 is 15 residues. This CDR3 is CASSYGGASTYEQYF. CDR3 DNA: TGTGCCAGCAGTTACGGTGGGGCCAGTACCTACGAGCAGTACTTC.

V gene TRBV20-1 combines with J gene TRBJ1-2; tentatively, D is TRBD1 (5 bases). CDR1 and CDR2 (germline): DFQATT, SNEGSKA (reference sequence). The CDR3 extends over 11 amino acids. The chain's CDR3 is CRGGGSYGYTF. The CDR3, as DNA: TGCAGGGGTGGGGGTTCCTATGGCTACACCTTC.

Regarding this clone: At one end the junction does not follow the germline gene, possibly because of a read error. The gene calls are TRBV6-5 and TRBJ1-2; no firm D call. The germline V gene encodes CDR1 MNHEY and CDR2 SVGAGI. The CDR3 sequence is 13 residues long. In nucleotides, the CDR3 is TGTGCCAGCAGTTACTCGATTCGGGGAGCGCATTTCTTC. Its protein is CASSYSIRGAHFF.

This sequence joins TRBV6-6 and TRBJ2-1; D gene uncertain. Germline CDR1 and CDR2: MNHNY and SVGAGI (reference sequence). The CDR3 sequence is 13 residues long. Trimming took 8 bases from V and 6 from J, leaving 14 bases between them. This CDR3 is CASRYPNTNEQFF. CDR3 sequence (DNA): TGTGCCAGCCGATACCCTAACACCAATGAGCAGTTCTTC.

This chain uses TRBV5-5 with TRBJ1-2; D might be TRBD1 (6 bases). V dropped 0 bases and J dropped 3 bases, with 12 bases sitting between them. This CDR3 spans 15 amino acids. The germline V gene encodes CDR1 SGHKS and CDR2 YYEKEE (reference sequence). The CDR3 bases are TGTGCCAGCAGCTTGGTTCCAGGGGCATACTATGGCTACACCTTC. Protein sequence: CASSLVPGAYYGYTF.